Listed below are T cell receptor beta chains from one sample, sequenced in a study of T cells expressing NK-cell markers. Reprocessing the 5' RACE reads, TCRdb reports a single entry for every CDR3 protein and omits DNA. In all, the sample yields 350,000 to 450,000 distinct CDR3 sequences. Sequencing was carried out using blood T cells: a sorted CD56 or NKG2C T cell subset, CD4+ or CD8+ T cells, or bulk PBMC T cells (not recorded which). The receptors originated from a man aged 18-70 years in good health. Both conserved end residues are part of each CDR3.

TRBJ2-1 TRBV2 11 CASTSGNEQFF
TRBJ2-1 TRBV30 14 CAWSVRGAYNEQFF
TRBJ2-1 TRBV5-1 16 CASKAQGGSSYNEQFF
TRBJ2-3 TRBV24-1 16 CATSDYSAGRTDTQYF
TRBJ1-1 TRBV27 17 CASSPDRGSAGNTEAFF
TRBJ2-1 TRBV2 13 CASSGTGENEQFF
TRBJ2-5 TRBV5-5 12 CASSSFLGTQYF
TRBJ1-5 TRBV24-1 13 CATISGSNQPQHF
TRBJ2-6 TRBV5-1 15 CASTAAFTGANVLTF
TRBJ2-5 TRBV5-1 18 CASSLVPPPRQGVETQYF
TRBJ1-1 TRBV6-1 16 CASSRGQREMNTEAFF
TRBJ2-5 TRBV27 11 CASSLKGTQYF
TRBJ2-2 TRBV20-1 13 CSAASGDTGELFF
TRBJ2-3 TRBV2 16 CASREPRTSFADTQYF
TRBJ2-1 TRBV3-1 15 CASSNRDRVNNEQFF
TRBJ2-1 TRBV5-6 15 CASSNPGLAIREQFF
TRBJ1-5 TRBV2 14 CASSDRWNNQPQHF
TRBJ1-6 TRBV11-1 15 CASSTDRGYNSPLHF
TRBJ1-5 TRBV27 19 CASRGRGGDGTYSNQPQHF
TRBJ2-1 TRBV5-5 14 CASNFLGSYNEQFF
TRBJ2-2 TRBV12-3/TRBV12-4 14 CASPTGPRPGELFF
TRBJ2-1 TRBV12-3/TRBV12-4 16 CASSRRTSGADNEQFF
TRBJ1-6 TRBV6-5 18 CASSYVGQGASLNSPLHF
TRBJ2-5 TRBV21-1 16 CASSTLRDVPQETQYF
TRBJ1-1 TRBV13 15 CASSPYDRASTEAFF
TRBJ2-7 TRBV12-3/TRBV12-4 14 CASSAGQGNYEQYF
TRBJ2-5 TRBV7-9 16 CASSARDRGRGETQYF
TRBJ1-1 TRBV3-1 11 CASWGGTEAFF
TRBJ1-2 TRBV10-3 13 CAISGAQGYGYTF
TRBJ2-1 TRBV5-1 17 CASSLDSGGGINNEQFF
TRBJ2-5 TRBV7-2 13 CASSDRGAGTQYF
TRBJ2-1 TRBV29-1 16 CSVDNWQAADSNEQFF
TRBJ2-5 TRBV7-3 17 CASSLRGAGGYQETQYF
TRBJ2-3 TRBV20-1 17 CSAGSYTSGGYTDTQYF
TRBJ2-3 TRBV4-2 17 CASSQTRSGGVTDTQYF
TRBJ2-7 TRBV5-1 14 CASRPGTSGGPWYF
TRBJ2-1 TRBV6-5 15 CASSYRGTADNEQFF
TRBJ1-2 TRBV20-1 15 CSARDPGPLVSGYTF
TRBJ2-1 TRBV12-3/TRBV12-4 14 CASSLVDRGDEQFF
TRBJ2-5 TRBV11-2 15 CASSLGLAVTETQYF
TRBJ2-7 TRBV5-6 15 CASSLVGTGGLEQYF
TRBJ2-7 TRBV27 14 CASSSGGLEYEQYF
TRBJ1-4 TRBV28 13 CASSYRDGRKLFF
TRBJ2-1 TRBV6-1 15 CASSDGTSSLNEQFF
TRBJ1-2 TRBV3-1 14 CASSQAPNNYGYTF
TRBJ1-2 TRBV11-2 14 CASSHIREPYGYTF
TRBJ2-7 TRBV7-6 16 CASSLSGTGISYEQYF
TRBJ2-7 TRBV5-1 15 CASSHAGTKGYEQYF
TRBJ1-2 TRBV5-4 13 CASHGQSNYGYTF
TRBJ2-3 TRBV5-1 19 CASSLVVAGMAKSTDTQYF